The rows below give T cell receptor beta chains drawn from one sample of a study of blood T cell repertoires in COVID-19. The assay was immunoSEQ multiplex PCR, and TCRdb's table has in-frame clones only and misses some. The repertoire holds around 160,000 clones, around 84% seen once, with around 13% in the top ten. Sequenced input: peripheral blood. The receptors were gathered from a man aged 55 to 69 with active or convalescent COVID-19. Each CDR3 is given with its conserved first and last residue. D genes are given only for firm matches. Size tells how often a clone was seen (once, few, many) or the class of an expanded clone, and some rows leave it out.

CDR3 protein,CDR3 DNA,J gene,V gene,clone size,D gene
CASSYPRGGTYNEQFF,TGTGCCAGCAGTTACCCCCGAGGGGGAACCTACAATGAGCAGTTCTTC,TRBJ2-1,TRBV6-2/TRBV6-3,few,NA
CASSRAGGKTGELFF,TGTGCCAGCAGCCGGGCGGGAGGGAAAACCGGGGAGCTGTTTTTT,TRBJ2-2,TRBV4-2,NA,TRBD2
CASSDGETSGYSDTQYF,TGTGCCAGCAGTGACGGAGAGACTAGCGGCTACTCAGATACGCAGTATTTT,TRBJ2-3,TRBV2,NA,TRBD2
CASSQYGGTQYF,TGTGCCAGCAGCCAATACGGGGGTACGCAGTATTTT,TRBJ2-3,TRBV14,NA,NA
CASSYSRTGNSPLHF,TGTGCCAGCAGTTATAGTAGGACAGGAAATTCACCCCTCCACTTT,TRBJ1-6,TRBV6-6,NA,TRBD1
CAWRIPGQPNQPQHF,TGTGCCTGGAGAATACCCGGACAGCCGAATCAGCCCCAGCATTTT,TRBJ1-5,TRBV30,NA,NA
CASSTPRGRGPYNEQFF,TGTGCCAGCAGCACCCCCCGGGGCAGGGGGCCTTACAATGAGCAGTTCTTC,TRBJ2-1,TRBV13,NA,TRBD1
CSVSWGGSTEAFF,TGCAGCGTGTCTTGGGGCGGTAGCACTGAAGCTTTCTTT,TRBJ1-1,TRBV29-1,NA,NA
CASSLTAAGHYGYTF,TGCGCCAGCAGCTTGACAGCTGCAGGGCACTATGGCTACACCTTC,TRBJ1-2,TRBV5-1,NA,NA
CASARGVPNYGYTF,TGTGCTAGTGCTCGGGGGGTACCTAACTATGGCTACACCTTC,TRBJ1-2,TRBV12-5,NA,NA
CASSQETRSYF,TGTGCCAGCAGCCAAGAAACGAGGTCGTATTTT,TRBJ2-3,TRBV3-1/TRBV3-2,NA,NA
CASGTGLETQYF,TGTGCCAGCGGGACAGGGCTAGAGACCCAGTACTTC,TRBJ2-5,TRBV5-4,NA,TRBD1
CASSSGSGRANEQYF,TGTGCCAGCAGCTCCGGTAGCGGGAGGGCGAACGAGCAGTACTTC,TRBJ2-7,TRBV7-8,NA,TRBD2
CASSQTPGGTEAFF,TGCGCCAGCAGCCAAACCCCAGGAGGTACTGAAGCTTTCTTT,TRBJ1-1,TRBV5-1,NA,NA
CASSERLGSYEQYF,TGTGCCAGCAGTGAGAGACTAGGGTCCTACGAGCAGTACTTC,TRBJ2-7,TRBV6-1,NA,NA
CASRQGDTEAFF,TGTGCCTCGAGACAGGGGGACACTGAAGCTTTCTTT,TRBJ1-1,TRBV27,NA,TRBD1
CAISPNPASPVQYF,TGTGCCATCAGCCCCAACCCAGCGTCCCCCGTGCAGTACTTC,TRBJ2-7,TRBV10-3,NA,NA
CASSLVARTSTDTQYF,TGCGCCAGCAGCTTGGTGGCACGCACCTCCACAGATACGCAGTATTTT,TRBJ2-3,TRBV5-1,NA,NA
CASSLDSAGGAQYF,TGTGCCAGCAGCTTAGATTCAGCGGGCGGGGCCCAGTACTTC,TRBJ2-5,TRBV11-2,NA,NA
CASRIAGHSQETQYF,TGTGCCAGCAGAATAGCGGGCCATTCACAAGAGACCCAGTACTTC,TRBJ2-5,TRBV7-2,NA,TRBD2
CASTPTGDGDTQYF,TGTGCCAGCACCCCGACAGGGGATGGAGATACGCAGTATTTT,TRBJ2-3,TRBV6-2/TRBV6-3,once,TRBD1
CASRRLAGETGELFF,TGTGCCAGCAGGCGACTAGCGGGGGAGACCGGGGAGCTGTTTTTT,TRBJ2-2,TRBV4-2,NA,TRBD2
CSVSGLAGGRQETQYF,TGCAGCGTTTCGGGACTAGCGGGGGGTCGACAAGAGACCCAGTACTTC,TRBJ2-5,TRBV29-1,NA,TRBD2
CATSGSRGQAAQTQYF,TGTGCCACCAGTGGGTCTCGAGGGCAGGCCGCCCAGACCCAGTACTTC,TRBJ2-5,TRBV24-1,NA,NA
CASSLRPPNREGVGNSPLHF,TGTGCCAGCAGCTTAAGGCCCCCAAACAGGGAGGGCGTAGGTAATTCACCCCTCCACTTT,TRBJ1-6,TRBV7-6,few,NA
CASSLTGRTGELFF,TGTGCCAGCAGCTTAACGGGCCGAACCGGGGAGCTGTTTTTT,TRBJ2-2,TRBV7-3,NA,NA
CSARATYEQYF,TGCAGTGCTAGGGCAACCTACGAGCAGTACTTC,TRBJ2-7,TRBV20-1,medium-sized,NA
CASSYQGNQPQHF,TGTGCCAGCAGTTACCAGGGGAATCAGCCCCAGCATTTT,TRBJ1-5,TRBV6-2/TRBV6-3,few,NA
CATSLMAWGELFF,TGTGCCACCAGTTTGATGGCTTGGGGGGAGCTGTTTTTT,TRBJ2-2,TRBV24-1,NA,NA
CASSVGSGGNSPLHF,TGTGCCAGCAGCGTAGGTTCAGGGGGAAATTCACCCCTCCACTTT,TRBJ1-6,TRBV9,NA,TRBD1
CASSPRTSGMGNEQFF,TGTGCCAGCAGCCCGCGGACTAGCGGGATGGGCAATGAGCAGTTCTTC,TRBJ2-1,TRBV7-2,NA,TRBD2
CASSDTGEFEKLFF,TGCGCCAGCAGCGATACAGGCGAGTTTGAAAAACTGTTTTTT,TRBJ1-4,TRBV5-1,NA,NA
CASGQLAGGETQYF,TGTGCCAGCGGACAACTAGCGGGTGGAGAGACCCAGTACTTC,TRBJ2-5,TRBV7-6,NA,TRBD2
CASSYGLAGWETSGANVLTF,TGTGCCAGCAGTTACGGCCTGGCGGGGTGGGAAACCTCTGGGGCCAACGTCCTGACTTTC,TRBJ2-6,TRBV6-2/TRBV6-3,few,NA
CASSETGVATNEKLFF,TGTGCCAGCAGTGAAACAGGGGTGGCAACTAATGAAAAACTGTTTTTT,TRBJ1-4,TRBV2,NA,TRBD1
CASSSGVGHSPLHF,TGTGCCAGCAGTTCCGGGGTTGGGCACTCACCCCTCCACTTT,TRBJ1-6,TRBV7-9,NA,NA
CASRPDREEQFF,TGCGCCAGCAGACCCGACAGAGAAGAGCAGTTCTTC,TRBJ2-1,TRBV10-1,few,NA
CASSLGHLDSNQPQHF,TGTGCCAGCAGCTTGGGACATTTGGATAGCAATCAGCCCCAGCATTTT,TRBJ1-5,TRBV7-2,few,NA
CASSLGLAYEQFF,TGTGCCAGCAGCTTGGGACTAGCCTATGAGCAGTTCTTC,TRBJ2-1,TRBV7-3,once,TRBD2
CASSQTGGSGTDTQYF,TGTGCCAGTAGCCAAACAGGGGGCTCAGGCACAGATACGCAGTATTTT,TRBJ2-3,TRBV19,NA,TRBD1
CASSEVRGQPQHF,TGTGCCAGCAGTGAAGTCAGGGGGCAGCCCCAGCATTTT,TRBJ1-5,TRBV2,NA,TRBD1
CASSTPPAGVYYEQYF,TGTGCCAGCAGCACCCCCCCAGCGGGAGTCTACTACGAGCAGTACTTC,TRBJ2-7,TRBV7-8,NA,TRBD2